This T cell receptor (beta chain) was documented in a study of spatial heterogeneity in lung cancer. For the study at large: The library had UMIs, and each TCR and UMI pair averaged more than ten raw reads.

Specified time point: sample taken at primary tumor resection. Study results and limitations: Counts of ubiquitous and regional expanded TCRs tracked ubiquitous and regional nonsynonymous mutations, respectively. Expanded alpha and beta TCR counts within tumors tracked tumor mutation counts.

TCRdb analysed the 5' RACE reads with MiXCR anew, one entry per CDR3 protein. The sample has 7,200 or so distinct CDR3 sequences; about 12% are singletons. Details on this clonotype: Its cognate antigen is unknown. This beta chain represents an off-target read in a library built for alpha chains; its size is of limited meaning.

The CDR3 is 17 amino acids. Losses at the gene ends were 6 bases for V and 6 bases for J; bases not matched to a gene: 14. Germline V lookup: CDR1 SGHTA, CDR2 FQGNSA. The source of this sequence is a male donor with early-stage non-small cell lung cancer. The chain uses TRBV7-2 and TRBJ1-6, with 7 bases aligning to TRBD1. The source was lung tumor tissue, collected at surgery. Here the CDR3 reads CASRGHLGQEINSPLHF. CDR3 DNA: TGTGCCAGCAGAGGCCACCTCGGACAGGAGATTAATTCACCCCTCCACTTT.